What follows is one T cell receptor (beta chain) and its context. This record comes from a study of blood T cells in healthy people across ages. The CDR3 totals 16 residues. J was trimmed by 5 bases and V by 4 bases; bases with no gene match: 11. CDR1 is LGHDT and CDR2 is YNNKEL in the germline V gene (reference sequence). Combining a sample-barcoded 5' primer with a J-beta primer mix, a second PCR ran for about 6 to 12 cycles. MiXCR, run by TCRdb on the 5' RACE reads, gives a single entry per CDR3 protein. The sample shows about 940,000 distinct CDR3 sequences, 45% to 50% of them seen only once. The V and J genes are TRBV3-1 and TRBJ2-5, with 9 nucleotides matching TRBD1. The sample was blood. This clonotype was sampled from a man aged 25-45 years in good health. For the CDR3, the DNA is TGTGCCAGCAGCCTTTCCGGGACAGGGTTCTCTGAGACCCAGTACTTC. This gives the protein CASSLSGTGFSETQYF.